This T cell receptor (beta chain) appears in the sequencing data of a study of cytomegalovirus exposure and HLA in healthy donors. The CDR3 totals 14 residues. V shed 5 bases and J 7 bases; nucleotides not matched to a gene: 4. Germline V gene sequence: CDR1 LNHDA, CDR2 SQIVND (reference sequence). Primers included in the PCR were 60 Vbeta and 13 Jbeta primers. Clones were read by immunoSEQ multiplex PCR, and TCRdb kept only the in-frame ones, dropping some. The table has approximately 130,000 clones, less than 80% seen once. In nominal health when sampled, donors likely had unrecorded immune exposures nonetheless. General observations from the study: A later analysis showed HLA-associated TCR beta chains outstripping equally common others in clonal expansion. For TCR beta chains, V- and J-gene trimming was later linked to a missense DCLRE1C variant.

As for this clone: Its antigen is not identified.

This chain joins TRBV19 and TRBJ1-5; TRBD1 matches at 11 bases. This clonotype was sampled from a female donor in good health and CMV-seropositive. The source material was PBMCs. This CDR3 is CASSPDRGHQPQHF. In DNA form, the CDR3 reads TGTGCCAGTAGTCCGGACAGGGGGCACCAGCCCCAGCATTTT.